This is a list of T cell receptor beta chains from one sample in a study of cytomegalovirus exposure and HLA in healthy donors. Measured with immunoSEQ multiplex PCR; TCRdb has only the in-frame clones, and not every one. The table includes about 210,000 clones, under 85% detected once. Input material: PBMCs. These receptors were taken from a woman between 50 and 59 years old in good health and CMV-seropositive. The CDR3 runs from the conserved cysteine through the conserved F or W. Each record gives: V gene, D gene, clone size, J gene, CDR3 DNA, CDR3 protein. A D gene is named only where the DNA matches it firmly. A clone size is listed for some rows: how often the clone was seen (once, few, many), or a class if it is expanded.

V gene: TRBV4-1
D gene: NA
clone size: NA
J gene: TRBJ2-1
CDR3 DNA: TGCGCCAGCAGCCAAGAGCAAGATCCTTATACAACCTACAATGAGCAGTTCTTC
CDR3 protein: CASSQEQDPYTTYNEQFF

V gene: TRBV4-1
D gene: NA
clone size: NA
J gene: TRBJ2-7
CDR3 DNA: TGCGCCAGCAGCCACCCCAGCGAGATAACCCCTTACGAGCAGTACTTC
CDR3 protein: CASSHPSEITPYEQYF

V gene: TRBV6-6
D gene: TRBD1
clone size: NA
J gene: TRBJ2-7
CDR3 DNA: TGTGCCAGCAGGACCGGGACAGGGAACGAGCAGTACTTC
CDR3 protein: CASRTGTGNEQYF

V gene: TRBV10-1
D gene: TRBD2
clone size: NA
J gene: TRBJ2-1
CDR3 DNA: TGCGCCAGCAGTTTCGCCGCTAGCGGGGGTAGGGATGAGCAGTTCTTC
CDR3 protein: CASSFAASGGRDEQFF

V gene: TRBV12-5
D gene: NA
clone size: NA
J gene: TRBJ2-7
CDR3 DNA: TGTGCTAGTGGTTTGCCCACCCCAGGCGAGCAGTACTTC
CDR3 protein: CASGLPTPGEQYF

V gene: TRBV7-3
D gene: NA
clone size: NA
J gene: TRBJ2-3
CDR3 DNA: TGTGCCAGCAGCCAGGGACTTACAGATACGCAGTATTTT
CDR3 protein: CASSQGLTDTQYF

V gene: TRBV6-5
D gene: NA
clone size: few
J gene: TRBJ1-5
CDR3 DNA: TGTGCCAGCAGTTCCAATAGCAATCAGCCCCAGCATTTT
CDR3 protein: CASSSNSNQPQHF

V gene: TRBV19
D gene: TRBD2
clone size: NA
J gene: TRBJ2-3
CDR3 DNA: TGTGCCAGTTCCTGGCGGGGGGCCGCCACAGATACGCAGTATTTT
CDR3 protein: CASSWRGAATDTQYF

V gene: TRBV30
D gene: NA
clone size: NA
J gene: TRBJ2-2
CDR3 DNA: TGTGCCTGGAGCCGTCTCGCGAACACCGGGGAGCTGTTTTTT
CDR3 protein: CAWSRLANTGELFF

V gene: TRBV28
D gene: NA
clone size: NA
J gene: TRBJ1-2
CDR3 DNA: TGTGCCAGCAGTTTTCCTCCGGGGGACGCAGCATTTGGCTACACCTTC
CDR3 protein: CASSFPPGDAAFGYTF

V gene: TRBV7-8
D gene: TRBD2
clone size: NA
J gene: TRBJ2-5
CDR3 DNA: TGTGCCAGCAGCTTAGGGACTAGCTTTGAGACCCAGTACTTC
CDR3 protein: CASSLGTSFETQYF

V gene: TRBV6-5
D gene: NA
clone size: NA
J gene: TRBJ2-5
CDR3 DNA: TGTGCCAGCAGTCCGGGGGACGCGAAGCGAGAGACCCAGTACTTC
CDR3 protein: CASSPGDAKRETQYF

V gene: TRBV5-1
D gene: NA
clone size: few
J gene: TRBJ1-2
CDR3 DNA: TGCGCCAGCAGCTTGGAGAGCGGGGCTGGCTACACCTTC
CDR3 protein: CASSLESGAGYTF

V gene: TRBV5-1
D gene: NA
clone size: NA
J gene: TRBJ2-3
CDR3 DNA: TGCGCCAGCAGCTTTACAGTCCCGGACACAGATACGCAGTATTTT
CDR3 protein: CASSFTVPDTDTQYF

V gene: TRBV19
D gene: TRBD1
clone size: NA
J gene: TRBJ1-1
CDR3 DNA: TGTGCCAGTAGTATGTGGGACAGGGAAACTGAAGCTTTCTTT
CDR3 protein: CASSMWDRETEAFF

V gene: TRBV5-1
D gene: NA
clone size: NA
J gene: TRBJ2-5
CDR3 DNA: TGCGCCAGCAGCTTGGATCCTGGGCCCGCCGGGGCCCAGTACTTC
CDR3 protein: CASSLDPGPAGAQYF

V gene: TRBV6-5
D gene: NA
clone size: NA
J gene: TRBJ2-5
CDR3 DNA: TGTGCCAGCAGTTACTCCAGAATTGAAGAGACCCAGTACTTC
CDR3 protein: CASSYSRIEETQYF

V gene: TRBV4-1
D gene: TRBD1
clone size: NA
J gene: TRBJ1-5
CDR3 DNA: TGCGCCAGCAGCCAAGGGACAGGGAGCAAGCCCCAGCATTTT
CDR3 protein: CASSQGTGSKPQHF

V gene: TRBV15
D gene: TRBD1
clone size: NA
J gene: TRBJ1-6
CDR3 DNA: TGTGCCACCAGCAGGCAGGGGGCCTTGAATTCACCCCTCCACTTT
CDR3 protein: CATSRQGALNSPLHF

V gene: TRBV7-3
D gene: TRBD2
clone size: NA
J gene: TRBJ2-7
CDR3 DNA: TGTGCCAGCAGCTTAGGGCTAGCGGGGCGCTACGAGCAGTACTTC
CDR3 protein: CASSLGLAGRYEQYF

V gene: TRBV5-5
D gene: NA
clone size: few
J gene: TRBJ1-2
CDR3 DNA: TGTGCCAGCAGCTTGGAACTCCTTACCGGCTATGGCTACACCTTC
CDR3 protein: CASSLELLTGYGYTF

V gene: TRBV6-1
D gene: NA
clone size: once
J gene: TRBJ1-2
CDR3 DNA: TGTGCCAGCAGTGCCAGACTGACGGACTATGGCTACACCTTC
CDR3 protein: CASSARLTDYGYTF

V gene: TRBV27
D gene: TRBD2
clone size: NA
J gene: TRBJ2-4
CDR3 DNA: TGTGCCAGCAGTAGCGGGGGAGACAAAAACATTCAGTACTTC
CDR3 protein: CASSSGGDKNIQYF

V gene: TRBV7-9
D gene: NA
clone size: NA
J gene: TRBJ1-6
CDR3 DNA: TGTGCCAGCAGCTTTCTGAGCCCCTATAATTCACCCCTCCACTTT
CDR3 protein: CASSFLSPYNSPLHF

V gene: TRBV11-2
D gene: TRBD1
clone size: NA
J gene: TRBJ2-3
CDR3 DNA: TGTGCCAGCAGCCAAGGACAGGGACGTAATACGCAGTATTTT
CDR3 protein: CASSQGQGRNTQYF

V gene: TRBV7-2
D gene: NA
clone size: NA
J gene: TRBJ2-3
CDR3 DNA: TGTGCCAGCAGCTACTTGGGAGCAGATACGCAGTATTTT
CDR3 protein: CASSYLGADTQYF

V gene: TRBV5-6
D gene: TRBD1
clone size: NA
J gene: TRBJ1-1
CDR3 DNA: TGTGCCAGCAGCTTGATCGACAGGGGCCCGGACACTGAAGCTTTCTTT
CDR3 protein: CASSLIDRGPDTEAFF

V gene: TRBV6-5
D gene: NA
clone size: NA
J gene: TRBJ2-3
CDR3 DNA: TGTGCCAGCAGTTCTCAGGGAGATACGCAGTATTTT
CDR3 protein: CASSSQGDTQYF

V gene: TRBV6-1
D gene: NA
clone size: NA
J gene: TRBJ1-1
CDR3 DNA: TGTGCCAGCAGGATAGGGGGTACTGAAGCTTTCTTT
CDR3 protein: CASRIGGTEAFF

V gene: TRBV18
D gene: TRBD1
clone size: NA
J gene: TRBJ2-3
CDR3 DNA: TGTGCCAGCTCACCAAAGGGGGCTGACACAGATACGCAGTATTTT
CDR3 protein: CASSPKGADTDTQYF

V gene: TRBV6-5
D gene: TRBD1
clone size: NA
J gene: TRBJ1-2
CDR3 DNA: TGTGCCAGCAGTTCCCTCGGACAGGTTAGACTATATGGCTACACCTTC
CDR3 protein: CASSSLGQVRLYGYTF

V gene: TRBV2
D gene: TRBD1
clone size: NA
J gene: TRBJ1-4
CDR3 DNA: TGTGCCAGCACCGCCGGGACAGGGAGAAAACTGTTTTTT
CDR3 protein: CASTAGTGRKLFF

V gene: TRBV5-1
D gene: NA
clone size: NA
J gene: TRBJ1-4
CDR3 DNA: TGCGCCAGCAGCTTGGGGCAGGGGATAACTAATGAAAAACTGTTTTTT
CDR3 protein: CASSLGQGITNEKLFF

V gene: TRBV29-1
D gene: NA
clone size: NA
J gene: TRBJ1-1
CDR3 DNA: TGCAGCGTTTGGGCGGCCAGGGGCACTGAAGCTTTCTTT
CDR3 protein: CSVWAARGTEAFF

V gene: TRBV7-3
D gene: NA
clone size: NA
J gene: TRBJ2-3
CDR3 DNA: TGTGCCAGCAGCCAAGGGGGGGCCAGCGATACGCAGTATTTT
CDR3 protein: CASSQGGASDTQYF

V gene: TRBV18
D gene: TRBD1
clone size: NA
J gene: TRBJ1-3
CDR3 DNA: TGTGCCAGCTCACAAGCAACCCGGGGGACAGCATCTGGAAACACCATATATTTT
CDR3 protein: CASSQATRGTASGNTIYF

V gene: TRBV4-2
D gene: TRBD1
clone size: NA
J gene: TRBJ1-1
CDR3 DNA: TGTGCCAGCAGCCGCGACAGGGAATCAGGCGCTACTGAAGCTTTCTTT
CDR3 protein: CASSRDRESGATEAFF

V gene: TRBV7-2
D gene: TRBD1
clone size: NA
J gene: TRBJ2-3
CDR3 DNA: TGTGCCAGCAGCTTAATCTGGCAGGGGGCCACAGATACGCAGTATTTT
CDR3 protein: CASSLIWQGATDTQYF

V gene: TRBV30
D gene: NA
clone size: NA
J gene: TRBJ2-1
CDR3 DNA: TGTGCCTGGGAAGGAGGCACCTACAATGAGCAGTTCTTC
CDR3 protein: CAWEGGTYNEQFF

V gene: TRBV6-5
D gene: NA
clone size: NA
J gene: TRBJ1-2
CDR3 DNA: TGTGCCAGCAGCGGACACAACTATGGCTACACCTTC
CDR3 protein: CASSGHNYGYTF

V gene: TRBV5-1
D gene: NA
clone size: NA
J gene: TRBJ1-2
CDR3 DNA: TGCGCCAGTCAGAGGATGTATGGCTACACCTTC
CDR3 protein: CASQRMYGYTF

V gene: TRBV7-9
D gene: NA
clone size: NA
J gene: TRBJ2-3
CDR3 DNA: TGTGCCAGCAGCCGGCTAGGAAAAGATACGCAGTATTTT
CDR3 protein: CASSRLGKDTQYF

V gene: TRBV19
D gene: NA
clone size: NA
J gene: TRBJ2-2
CDR3 DNA: TGTGCCAGTAGTATGACTCCAAACACCGGGGAGCTGTTTTTT
CDR3 protein: CASSMTPNTGELFF

V gene: TRBV29-1
D gene: TRBD1
clone size: NA
J gene: TRBJ1-1
CDR3 DNA: TGCAGCGCTGGACAGGGAGGGAACACTGAAGCTTTCTTT
CDR3 protein: CSAGQGGNTEAFF

V gene: TRBV2
D gene: TRBD2
clone size: NA
J gene: TRBJ2-7
CDR3 DNA: TGTGCCAGCAGTGAAGTGGGGGGGTACGAGCAGTACTTC
CDR3 protein: CASSEVGGYEQYF

V gene: TRBV6-6
D gene: NA
clone size: NA
J gene: TRBJ1-5
CDR3 DNA: TGTGCCAGCAGTTACCCACCCGGGGGGTCAGGTCAGCCCCAGCATTTT
CDR3 protein: CASSYPPGGSGQPQHF

V gene: TRBV29-1
D gene: NA
clone size: NA
J gene: TRBJ2-2
CDR3 DNA: TGCAGCGTTGAAAAAGGGACACCCACCGGGGAGCTGTTTTTT
CDR3 protein: CSVEKGTPTGELFF

V gene: TRBV18
D gene: TRBD2
clone size: NA
J gene: TRBJ2-1
CDR3 DNA: TGTGCCAGCTCACCACCGGCTAGCGGGGGGATTCAGTTCTTC
CDR3 protein: CASSPPASGGIQFF

V gene: TRBV19
D gene: TRBD1
clone size: few
J gene: TRBJ1-5
CDR3 DNA: TGTGCCAGTAGCGATCTCCCGGGACAGGGAAATCAGCCCCAGCATTTT
CDR3 protein: CASSDLPGQGNQPQHF

V gene: TRBV20-1
D gene: NA
clone size: NA
J gene: TRBJ1-2
CDR3 DNA: TGCAGTGCTAGACGGGGAAGTGGCTACACCTTC
CDR3 protein: CSARRGSGYTF

V gene: TRBV4-1
D gene: NA
clone size: NA
J gene: TRBJ1-2
CDR3 DNA: TGCGCCAGCAGCCAAGATTTTGGAGGTGATGGCTACACCTTC
CDR3 protein: CASSQDFGGDGYTF

V gene: TRBV27
D gene: NA
clone size: NA
J gene: TRBJ1-6
CDR3 DNA: TGTGCCAGCAGTGCGATTTTTAATTCACCCCTCCACTTT
CDR3 protein: CASSAIFNSPLHF

V gene: TRBV7-9
D gene: TRBD1
clone size: NA
J gene: TRBJ2-7
CDR3 DNA: TGTGCCAGCAGCTTTCAGGGGGACTACGAGCAGTACTTC
CDR3 protein: CASSFQGDYEQYF

V gene: TRBV19
D gene: TRBD1
clone size: NA
J gene: TRBJ2-5
CDR3 DNA: TGTGCCAGTAGGGACAGGGGATTAGAGACCCAGTACTTC
CDR3 protein: CASRDRGLETQYF

V gene: TRBV12-5
D gene: NA
clone size: NA
J gene: TRBJ2-2
CDR3 DNA: TGTGCTAGTGGTTTGGCGAAGCTCCCCGACAGGTCAGGCCGGGACCACGCGAACACCGGGGAGCTGTTTTTT
CDR3 protein: CASGLAKLPDRSGRDHANTGELFF

V gene: TRBV5-1
D gene: NA
clone size: NA
J gene: TRBJ1-2
CDR3 DNA: TGCGCCAGCAGCTTGTCCAGGCCATCTAACTATGGCTACACCTTC
CDR3 protein: CASSLSRPSNYGYTF

V gene: TRBV30
D gene: TRBD1
clone size: NA
J gene: TRBJ1-1
CDR3 DNA: TGTGCCTGGAGTGTAAGGGGCAGGGGGCACACTGAAGCTTTCTTT
CDR3 protein: CAWSVRGRGHTEAFF